This T cell receptor (beta chain) was recorded in a study of cytomegalovirus exposure and HLA in healthy donors. Broader study findings: Reported performance of the classifier showed diagnosis of cytomegalovirus status with high specificity and sensitivity.

V lost 7 bases and J 2 bases, leaving 7 bases between the germline ends. The CDR3 is 12 amino acids. The V gene's germline CDR1 is SNHLY and CDR2 FYNNEI. To note about this clone: The antigen remains unidentified.

Both 60 Vbeta primers and 13 Jbeta primers went into the PCR. Here immunoSEQ multiplex PCR was the method, and the copy in TCRdb shows in-frame clones only, minus some. This table holds about 150,000 clones. The chain is built from TRBV2 and TRBJ2-3; D is perhaps TRBD1 (6 bases). The material sequenced was PBMCs. The TCR comes from a woman in her forties or fifties in good health and CMV-seronegative. The CDR3 coding sequence is TGTGCCAGCAAGGGGGACACAGATACGCAGTATTTT. This gives the protein CASKGDTDTQYF.